The next 28 T cell receptor beta chains were all read from a single sample in a study of shared clonotypes between healthy human individuals. Measured with immunoSEQ multiplex PCR; TCRdb has only the in-frame clones, and not every one. The data hold hundreds of thousands of clones, with roughly 98% observed a single time. It was CD45RO-negative cells, positively selected for CCR7, that made up naive CD8 cells, with terminally differentiated effector memory CD45RA+ cells excluded. Specimen: naive CD8+ T cells sorted from blood. These receptors all come from a man aged 25 to 40 in good health.

This clone was found once. V and J are TRBV15 and TRBJ1-2; possibly TRBD1 for D (6 bases). The CDR3 spans 15 residues. From germline, CDR1 is LNHNV and CDR2 YYDKDF (reference sequence). V was trimmed by 4 bases and J by 10 bases, leaving 22 bases between them. The CDR3 here is CATSKTIGTPEPYTF. CDR3 nucleotide sequence: TGTGCCACCAGCAAAACAATCGGGACACCCGAACCCTACACCTTC. The variable domain in full, completed from reference TRBV15 and TRBJ1-2, reads DAMVIQNPRYQVTQFGKPVTLSCSQTLNHNVMYWYQQKSSQAPKLLFHYYDKDFNNEADTPDNFQSRRPNTSFCFLDIRSPGLGDTAMYLCATSKTIGTPEPYTFGSGTRLTVV.

This sequence joins TRBV4-1 and TRBJ2-5, with D unclear. Germline CDR1 reads MGHRA; CDR2 reads YSYEKL. The CDR3 length is 16 residues. V was pared by 4 bases and J by 5 bases, with 20 bases between. The CDR3, as DNA: TGCGCCAGCAGCCCCCGTCCCCCCGGAGTGGGGGAGACCCAGTACTTC. It is translated as CASSPRPPGVGETQYF.

This clone was seen only once. V usage is TRBV5-6 and J usage is TRBJ2-3; maybe TRBD2 (5 bases). The CDR3 totals 16 residues. The germline CDR1 and CDR2 sequences are SGHDT and YYEEEE. V was clipped by 3 bases and J by 4 bases, with 18 bases between them. The CDR3, as DNA: TGTGCCAGCAGCTCCACGGGGATGCACAAGGCAGATACGCAGTATTTT. Residues: CASSSTGMHKADTQYF.

This clone has only one observation. The chain is built from TRBV11-3 and TRBJ2-7; weak D call: TRBD2 (5 bases). The CDR3 is 12 amino acids. CDR1 and CDR2 (germline): SGHNT, YENEEA. V was trimmed by 3 bases and J by 7 bases, leaving 10 bases between them. The CDR3, as DNA: TGTGCCAGCAGCTTCGAGTCGGGAGAGCAGTACTTC. It specifies CASSFESGEQYF. The full variable domain, with the rest looked up from reference TRBV11-3 and TRBJ2-7, is EAGVVQSPRYKIIEKKQPVAFWCNPISGHNTLYWYLQNLGQGPELLIRYENEEAVDDSQLPKDRFSAERLKGVDSTLKIQPAELGDSAVYLCASSFESGEQYFGPGTRLTVT.

CDR3 amino acids: CASTLTGGGYNEQFF. The CDR3 bases are TGTGCCAGCACTCTTACAGGGGGAGGGTACAATGAGCAGTTCTTC. V gene TRBV6-1 combines with J gene TRBJ2-1; possible D gene TRBD1, 8 bases. V was pared by 7 bases and J by 4 bases, with 17 bases between. CDR1 is MNHNS, CDR2 SASEGT, per germline. The CDR3 extends over 15 amino acids.

J is TRBJ2-5 and V is TRBV11-1; 8 bases line up with TRBD1. Germline V gives CDR1 SGHAT, CDR2 FQDESV (reference sequence). V gave up 8 bases and J gave up 1 base; unmatched junction bases: 9. The CDR3 consists of 15 residues. The CDR3 loop is CASGWDRSFQETQYF. The CDR3 region has the DNA TGTGCCAGCGGTTGGGACAGGAGCTTCCAAGAGACCCAGTACTTC.

The rearrangement links TRBV7-9 to TRBJ2-1, with TRBD1 as a possible D gene (7 bases). Germline lookup yields CDR1 SEHNR and CDR2 FQNEAQ (reference sequence). V was clipped by 7 bases and J by 10 bases, with 17 bases between them. The length of the CDR3 is 13 residues. DNA for the CDR3: TGTGCCAGCACTTCGACAGGGAGGTACGAGCAGTTCTTC. Encoded protein: CASTSTGRYEQFF.

The V call is TRBV28, the J call TRBJ2-7; D unresolved. Trimming removed 4 bases from V and 4 bases from J, with 5 bases in between. Germline assignment: CDR1 MDHEN and CDR2 SYDVKM. CDR3 length: 11 residues. The CDR3 sequence: CASSSKYEQYF. CDR3 sequence (DNA): TGTGCCAGCAGTTCTAAATACGAGCAGTACTTC.

The CDR3 region has the DNA TGTGCCAGCAGCCGAGGGACCATGTATAGCAATCAGCCCCAGCATTTT. It specifies CASSRGTMYSNQPQHF. The genes are TRBV7-6 and TRBJ1-5; tentatively, D is TRBD1 (5 bases). Germline CDR1 is SGHVS and CDR2 is FNYEAQ. Trimming stripped 5 bases from V and 0 bases from J, with 14 bases between. This CDR3 region has 16 residues. Complete variable domain (other parts from reference TRBV7-6 and TRBJ1-5): GAGVSQSPRYKVTKRGQDVALRCDPISGHVSLYWYRQALGQGPEFLTYFNYEAQQDKSGLPNDRFSAERPEGSISTLTIQRTEQRDSAMYRCASSRGTMYSNQPQHFGDGTRLSIL.

The chain combines TRBV7-9 with TRBJ1-4, with TRBD1 as a possible D gene (6 bases). This CDR3 comprises 14 residues. From germline, CDR1 is SEHNR and CDR2 FQNEAQ (reference sequence). The V end lost 6 bases, the J end lost 7 bases, and 15 bases lay between the germline ends. CDR3 sequence: CASRSGTSAEKLFF. The CDR3 DNA reads as TGTGCCAGCAGGTCCGGGACATCTGCTGAAAAACTGTTTTTT.

This chain uses TRBV7-8 with TRBJ1-1, with 8 bases lining up with TRBD1. V trimming: 0 bases; J trimming: 7 bases; junction bases outside the gene matches: 7. Looked up from germline, CDR1 is SGHVS and CDR2 is FQNEAQ. The CDR3 has 15 residues. This CDR3 is CASSLAFGTGLEAFF. The CDR3 coding sequence is TGTGCCAGCAGCTTAGCGTTTGGGACAGGCCTTGAAGCTTTCTTT.

The chain carries TRBV28 and TRBJ2-7; D perhaps matches TRBD2 (6 bases). The CDR3 spans 15 residues. Trimming removed 5 bases from V and 0 bases from J, with 14 bases in between. Germline V CDR1 and CDR2: MDHEN, SYDVKM. The CDR3 sequence is CASSSTGLPSYEQYF. As DNA, the CDR3 is TGTGCCAGCAGTAGTACGGGACTCCCCTCCTACGAGCAGTACTTC.

V is TRBV5-1 and J is TRBJ2-7, with a possible D match to TRBD1 (6 bases). The CDR3 spans 16 residues. V was pared by 0 bases and J by 5 bases, with 18 bases between. Germline V CDR1 and CDR2: SGHRS, YFSETQ. The CDR3 DNA follows: TGCGCCAGCAGCTTGGAGCAGGGGAGATCTCGGCACGAGCAGTACTTC. Protein sequence: CASSLEQGRSRHEQYF.

The chain joins TRBV10-3 to TRBJ2-7, with 8 bases fitting TRBD1. CDR3 size: 13 residues. V shed 9 bases and J 0 bases; nucleotides not matched to a gene: 4. CDR1 and CDR2 (germline): ENHRY, SYGVKD. The CDR3 sequence is CAIKGTGSYEQYF. CDR3 sequence (DNA): TGTGCCATTAAGGGGACAGGCTCCTACGAGCAGTACTTC.

The chain is built from TRBV9 and TRBJ2-3; a weak D match, TRBD2 (6 bases). The CDR3 consists of 15 residues. V lost 1 base and J 4 bases, leaving 13 bases between the germline ends. Germline lookup yields CDR1 SGDLS and CDR2 YYNGEE. The CDR3 coding sequence is TGTGCCAGCAGCGTAAACCCAGGAGGGGCAGATACGCAGTATTTT. Its translation: CASSVNPGGADTQYF.

The chain joins TRBV5-1 to TRBJ2-1; 7 positions agree with TRBD2. The CDR3 covers 14 residues. The germline gives CDR1 SGHRS, CDR2 YFSETQ. After removal of 0 bases from V and 7 bases from J, the junction contained 4 bases not matched to a gene. In nucleotides, the CDR3 is TGCGCCAGCAGCTTGGAATTTAGCGGGAATGAGCAGTTCTTC. This codes for CASSLEFSGNEQFF.

The CDR3 reads CASSLAGSGNTIYF. The CDR3 coding sequence is TGTGCCAGCAGTTTGGCCGGGTCTGGAAACACCATATATTTT. The chain recombines TRBV28 with TRBJ1-3; D is uncertain. There are 14 residues in the CDR3. Germline-derived CDR1 and CDR2 are MDHEN and SYDVKM. V lost 3 bases to trimming and J lost 1 base, with 7 bases between them.

V and J are TRBV7-8 and TRBJ2-7, with TRBD1 identical over 10 bases. CDR1 is SGHVS, CDR2 FQNEAQ, per germline. The junction had 7 bases not matched to a gene; V was cut back by 6 bases and J by 2 bases. The CDR3 is 15 amino acids. CDR3 protein: CASRRTGTGAYEQYF. CDR3 sequence (DNA): TGTGCCAGCAGGAGAACCGGGACAGGGGCCTACGAGCAGTACTTC.

This chain links TRBV5-6 with TRBJ2-2; D is unresolved. Germline V gives CDR1 SGHDT, CDR2 YYEEEE. Trimming cost V 0 bases and J 0 bases, with 3 bases left between them. The CDR3 length is 14 residues. The CDR3 is CASSLAPNTGELFF. The DNA for the CDR3 is TGTGCCAGCAGCTTGGCACCGAACACCGGGGAGCTGTTTTTT.

The chain employs TRBV23-1 and TRBJ1-2; D is unclear. TRBV23-1 belongs to the ORF category, with a function that is uncertain. This CDR3 comprises 15 residues. With 7 bases removed from V and 7 bases from J, the gap between germline ends came to 22 bases. CDR3 in DNA: TGCGCCAGCATTATACCCGGCAGGATTCATTCTGGCTACACCTTC. Translation gives CASIIPGRIHSGYTF.

This clone appeared a single time. The genes are TRBV27 and TRBJ1-5; 9 nucleotides line up with TRBD1. V was pared by 5 bases and J by 3 bases, with 8 bases of the junction left unmatched. CDR3 length: 16 residues. Germline assignment: CDR1 MNHEY and CDR2 SMNVEV (reference sequence). Written as DNA, the CDR3 is TGTGCCAGCAGTGAAACCGGGACAGGGATCAATCAGCCCCAGCATTTT. Protein sequence: CASSETGTGINQPQHF.

The V and J genes are TRBV7-8 and TRBJ2-1; no clear D. Looked up from germline, CDR1 is SGHVS and CDR2 is FQNEAQ. V dropped 5 bases and J dropped 9 bases, with 14 bases sitting between them. The CDR3 runs 13 residues. In nucleotides, the CDR3 is TGTGCCAGCAGCGAGTTGGCCGCGGTTGAGCAGTTCTTC. Its protein product is CASSELAAVEQFF.

This sequence joins TRBV30 and TRBJ1-2; tentatively, D is TRBD1 (6 bases). Germline V gene sequence: CDR1 GTSNPN, CDR2 SVGIG (reference sequence). There are 14 residues in the CDR3. The V end lost 4 bases, the J end lost 3 bases, and 15 bases lay between the germline ends. The CDR3 sequence is CAWTLYGQHYGYTF. DNA of the CDR3: TGTGCCTGGACCTTGTACGGACAGCACTATGGCTACACCTTC.

A word on this clone: One end of the junction is discordant with germline, which a read error may explain. J is TRBJ2-7 and V is TRBV14; TRBD2 matches 10 bases. Germline V gene sequence: CDR1 SGHDN, CDR2 FVKESK. This CDR3 spans 12 amino acids. CDR3 bases: TGTGCCAGCAGCCCCCTCCCGACTAGCGGGCTTTTC. Protein sequence: CASSPLPTSGLF.

CDR3 coding DNA: TGTGCCAGCAGACCAGCGGGAGTGTCCTACGAGCAGTACTTC. Translated, it gives CASRPAGVSYEQYF. The chain has TRBV28 and TRBJ2-7, with 8 bases identical to TRBD2. The CDR3 consists of 14 residues. Germline CDR1 MDHEN, CDR2 SYDVKM. Trimming cost V 6 bases and J 1 base; bases outside gene matches: 5.

This sequence joins TRBV19 and TRBJ2-7, with D possibly TRBD1 on 5 matching bases. The CDR3 spans 13 residues. Deletions cut 8 bases from V and 0 bases from J, with 11 bases between. Germline CDR1 and CDR2: LNHDA and SQIVND (reference sequence). In DNA form, the CDR3 reads TGTGCCAGTGGGGCAGGGATCTCCTACGAGCAGTACTTC. Its translation: CASGAGISYEQYF. Full variable domain (outside the CDR3, taken from reference TRBV19 and TRBJ2-7): DGGITQSPKYLFRKEGQNVTLSCEQNLNHDAMYWYRQDPGQGLRLIYYSQIVNDFQKGDIAEGYSVSREKKESFPLTVTSAQKNPTAFYLCASGAGISYEQYFGPGTRLTVT.

This sequence joins TRBV7-9 and TRBJ2-7; tentative D call: TRBD1 (6 bases). This CDR3 spans 16 amino acids. V lost 5 bases, J lost 3 bases, and 20 bases lay in between. Looked up from germline, CDR1 is SEHNR and CDR2 is FQNEAQ (reference sequence). CDR3 protein: CASSHEQDSKFYEQYF. CDR3 bases: TGTGCCAGCAGCCACGAACAGGACAGTAAGTTCTACGAGCAGTACTTC.

The chain has TRBV15 and TRBJ1-4; 7 nucleotides match TRBD1. V lost 5 bases to trimming and J lost 5 bases; unmatched junction nucleotides: 8. CDR3 length: 15 amino acids. CDR1 and CDR2 from the germline V gene are LNHNV and YYDKDF (reference sequence). This CDR3 is CATSGTGTVNEKLFF. The CDR3 coding sequence is TGTGCCACCAGCGGTACCGGGACAGTGAATGAAAAACTGTTTTTT.